What follows are 18 T cell receptor beta chains derived from one specimen sequenced in a study of shared clonotypes between healthy human individuals (dated by TCRdb to the early 2020s). For the CD8 naive samples, CD45RO-negative cells were positively selected for CCR7, yielding a CD45RA+CCR7+ population from which TemRA cells were excluded. The library was produced with the immunoSEQ multiplex PCR assay. This is the immuneACCESS table as TCRdb keeps it, with only in-frame sequences that have V and J called. A part of the clones is gone; compared with another copy, unresolved V genes explain less than half, and the rest is unexplained. A total of 600,000 or so clones appear in this sample, approximately 95% of them only once. The top ten clones comprise over 0.1% of the sample. The sample comprised naive CD8+ T cells sorted from blood. This sample's cell subset or site label indicates: CD45RA+CCR7+. The receptors originated from a woman in her 30s in good health.

This chain's CDR3 is CASSPRTGPHYNEQFF. The CDR3 bases are TGTGCCAGCAGTCCCCGGACGGGACCCCATTACAATGAGCAGTTCTTC. The rearrangement uses TRBV27 and TRBJ2-1, with D perhaps matching TRBD1 or TRBD2 (5 bases each). Germline-derived CDR1 and CDR2 are MNHEY and SMNVEV (reference sequence). The V gene lost 5 bases and the J gene lost 4 bases, with 18 bases spanning the gap. The CDR3 extends over 16 amino acids.

This chain joins TRBV7-6 and TRBJ2-7; 9 nucleotides align to TRBD2. The CDR3 has 15 amino acids. CDR1 SGHVS and CDR2 FNYEAQ come from the germline V gene. V shed 1 base and J 6 bases; nucleotides not matched to a gene: 7. CDR3 coding DNA: TGTGCCAGCAGCTTAGAATTAGCGGGAGCCTTCGAGCAGTACTTC. This sequence encodes CASSLELAGAFEQYF. Full variable domain (outside the CDR3, taken from reference TRBV7-6 and TRBJ2-7): GAGVSQSPRYKVTKRGQDVALRCDPISGHVSLYWYRQALGQGPEFLTYFNYEAQQDKSGLPNDRFSAERPEGSISTLTIQRTEQRDSAMYRCASSLELAGAFEQYFGPGTRLTVT.

The chain joins TRBV19 to TRBJ2-5; 8 bases agree with TRBD1. CDR1 and CDR2 (germline): LNHDA, SQIVND (reference sequence). With V trimmed by 2 bases and J by 1 base, 3 bases remained unmatched. CDR3 length equals 15 residues. CDR3 coding DNA: TGTGCCAGTAGTATATTCAGGGGGCGCCAAGAGACCCAGTACTTC. This encodes CASSIFRGRQETQYF.

The CDR3 coding sequence is TGTGCCAGCAGCTGGTCTAGCGGGAGGCCCCCCTACGAGCAGTACTTC. Protein sequence: CASSWSSGRPPYEQYF. The V and J genes are TRBV5-4 and TRBJ2-7; 11 positions agree with TRBD2. Germline V gene lookup returns CDR1 SGHNT and CDR2 YYREEE (reference sequence). Germline trimming cut 3 bases from V and 2 bases from J; bases unmatched to any gene: 7. This CDR3 is 16 amino acids long.

This chain links TRBV7-9 with TRBJ1-4; D is undetermined. The CDR3 is made up of 12 amino acids. From germline, CDR1 is SEHNR and CDR2 FQNEAQ (reference sequence). V gave up 5 bases and J gave up 6 bases, with 7 bases separating them. In nucleotides, the CDR3 is TGTGCCAGCAGCCCGGACCATGAAAAACTGTTTTTT. Translating it yields CASSPDHEKLFF.

This chain connects TRBV30 to TRBJ2-7; D remains ambiguous. Between the trimmed V and J ends, which lost 2 bases and 3 bases, there was a span of 8 bases. Germline CDR1 and CDR2: GTSNPN and SVGIG (reference sequence). This CDR3 contains 12 residues. In DNA, the CDR3 is TGTGCCTGGAGTCTCAAGGACTACGAGCAGTACTTC. Translation: CAWSLKDYEQYF. The full variable domain, its missing parts supplied by reference TRBV30 and TRBJ2-7, is SQTIHQWPATLVQPVGSPLSLECTVEGTSNPNLYWYRQAAGRGLQLLFYSVGIGQISSEVPQNLSASRPQDRQFILSSKKLLLSDSGFYLCAWSLKDYEQYFGPGTRLTVT.

V usage is TRBV4-1 and J usage is TRBJ2-7, with 10 nucleotides matching TRBD1. V lost 1 base to trimming and J lost 3 bases; unmatched junction nucleotides: 3. The CDR3 totals 15 residues. The germline V gene encodes CDR1 MGHRA and CDR2 YSYEKL. CDR3 in amino acids: CASSQGGQGYYEQYF. The CDR3 DNA reads TGCGCCAGCAGCCAAGGGGGACAGGGGTACTACGAGCAGTACTTC.

The chain has TRBV27 and TRBJ2-5, with D hard to call. The DNA end is a closer match to TRBJ2-7, so the J assignment may be wrong. The V gene's germline CDR1 is MNHEY and CDR2 SMNVEV (reference sequence). CDR3 size: 14 residues. CDR3 sequence (DNA): TGTGCCAGCAGTCCCCGTGACCCCTCCTACGAGCAGTACTTC. Its translation: CASSPRDPSYEQYF.

Regarding this clone: The same CDR3 arises from other DNA sequences in this sample as well. The rearrangement joins TRBV9 to TRBJ2-1, with a possible D match to TRBD2 (7 bases). The CDR3 covers 15 residues. Deletions cut 0 bases from V and 2 bases from J, with 9 bases between. Germline V gives CDR1 SGDLS, CDR2 YYNGEE. The DNA of the CDR3 is TGTGCCAGCAGCGTAGGGGGGGGCCCCTACAATGAGCAGTTCTTC. It translates to CASSVGGGPYNEQFF.

The gene calls are TRBV28 and TRBJ1-2; tentative D call: TRBD1 (6 bases). The CDR3 sequence is 16 residues long. From germline, CDR1 is MDHEN and CDR2 SYDVKM. Trimming took 3 bases from V and 1 from J, leaving 15 bases between them. The CDR3 nucleotides read TGTGCCAGCAGTTTCGGGGCCAAGGGGGTTAACTATGGCTACACCTTC. Protein product: CASSFGAKGVNYGYTF.

The chain carries TRBV18 and TRBJ2-7, with TRBD2 matching over 9 bases. This CDR3 has 17 amino acids. Germline CDR1 reads KGHSH; CDR2 reads LQKENI. The junction had 13 bases not matched to a gene; V was cut back by 2 bases and J by 5 bases. CDR3 DNA: TGTGCCAGCTCACCAATGTGGCGGGAGGGCCAGCGAGACGAGCAGTACTTC. Encoded protein: CASSPMWREGQRDEQYF.

The V gene is TRBV19, the J gene TRBJ1-5; 10 bases match TRBD1. Per the germline V gene, CDR1 is LNHDA and CDR2 is SQIVND (reference sequence). The CDR3 sequence is 16 residues long. V lost 10 bases and J lost 12; bases outside the gene matches: 21. CDR3 in amino acids: CATQTGGEFTWQGQHF. DNA of the CDR3: TGTGCCACCCAGACAGGGGGCGAGTTTACGTGGCAGGGCCAGCATTTT.

CDR3 loop: CASSSGTGEWNTEAFF. The CDR3 DNA reads TGTGCCAGCAGTTCCGGGACAGGGGAATGGAACACTGAAGCTTTCTTT. The chain uses TRBV6-5 and TRBJ1-1, with 10 bases matching TRBD1. V lost 4 bases and J lost 1; bases outside the gene matches: 6. The CDR3 consists of 16 residues. CDR1 is MNHEY and CDR2 is SVGAGI in the germline V gene.

The chain recombines TRBV4-1 with TRBJ2-1; TRBD2 aligns across 7 bases. CDR1 and CDR2 (germline): MGHRA, YSYEKL. The CDR3 contains 17 residues. With V trimmed by 1 base and J by 3 bases, 9 bases remained unmatched. DNA for the CDR3: TGCGCCAGCAGCCAAGTCGAGGCTAGCGGACACTACAATGAGCAGTTCTTC. Translation gives CASSQVEASGHYNEQFF.

The chain has TRBV5-1 and TRBJ1-1, with D maybe TRBD1 (6 bases). The CDR3 covers 17 residues. V was trimmed by 4 bases and J by 7 bases, leaving 26 bases between them. CDR1 and CDR2 from the germline V gene are SGHRS and YFSETQ. CDR3 nucleotide sequence: TGCGCCAGCAGCCGATCCGGGACAAGGAGTGATGGAGGTGAAGCTTTCTTT. This encodes CASSRSGTRSDGGEAFF.

The V gene is TRBV6-1, the J gene TRBJ2-3; 7 bases align to TRBD2. Germline CDR1 reads MNHNS; CDR2 reads SASEGT. The CDR3 consists of 16 residues. After removal of 1 base from V and 3 bases from J, the junction contained 7 bases not matched to a gene. This CDR3 is CASSEGGREGTDTQYF. CDR3 coding DNA: TGTGCCAGCAGTGAAGGGGGGAGGGAAGGAACAGATACGCAGTATTTT.

The chain recombines TRBV28 with TRBJ2-2; D is undetermined. Germline CDR1 and CDR2: MDHEN and SYDVKM. Trimming stripped 4 bases from V and 4 bases from J, with 10 bases between. This CDR3 comprises 14 residues. CDR3 sequence reads: CASSSGSLTGELFF. The CDR3 region has the DNA TGTGCCAGCAGTTCGGGCAGTCTCACCGGGGAGCTGTTTTTT.

Only one count was recorded for this clone. The rearrangement uses TRBV13 and TRBJ1-2; 9 nucleotides agree with TRBD1. In germline, CDR1 is PRHDT, CDR2 FYEKMQ (reference sequence). J gave up 4 bases and V 6 bases, and 9 bases lay outside the gene matches. CDR3 size: 15 residues. Written as DNA, the CDR3 is TGTGCCAGCAGGATACCCACAGGGGGCGCCTATGGCTACACCTTC. Protein: CASRIPTGGAYGYTF.